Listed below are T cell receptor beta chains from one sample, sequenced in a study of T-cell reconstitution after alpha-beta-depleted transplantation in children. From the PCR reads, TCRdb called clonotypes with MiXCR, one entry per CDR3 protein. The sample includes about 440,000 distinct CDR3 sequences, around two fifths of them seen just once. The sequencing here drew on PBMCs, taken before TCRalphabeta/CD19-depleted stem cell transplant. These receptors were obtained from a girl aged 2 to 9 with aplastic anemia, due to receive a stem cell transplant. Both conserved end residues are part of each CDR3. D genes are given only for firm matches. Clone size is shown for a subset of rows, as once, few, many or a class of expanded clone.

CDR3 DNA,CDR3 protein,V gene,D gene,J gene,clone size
TGTGCCACCAGCAGAGAGGTTCTTTTGGCGGGCAATCAGCCCCAGCATTTT,CATSREVLLAGNQPQHF,TRBV15,.,TRBJ1-5,.
TGTGCCAGCAGCCTTAGGCTCGCGGTTTCCAATGAGCAGTTCTTC,CASSLRLAVSNEQFF,TRBV7-2,.,TRBJ2-1,many
TGCAGTGTTCCGGGGACTCCTTACAATGAGCAGTTCTTC,CSVPGTPYNEQFF,TRBV20-1,.,TRBJ2-1,many
TGTGCCAGCAGCCCACAAGGAGGGCCTAGTTCCCTAGCGGGACCATACTACGAGCAGTACTTC,CASSPQGGPSSLAGPYYEQYF,TRBV9,TRBD2,TRBJ2-7,.
TGCGCCAGCCGTCGTGGGGACGCGAGCACCGGGGAGCTGTTTTTT,CASRRGDASTGELFF,TRBV5-1,.,TRBJ2-2,many
TGTGCCAGCAGCCGGGAGGGGAGTAGGTCCTACAATGAGCAGTTCTTC,CASSREGSRSYNEQFF,TRBV7-9,TRBD2,TRBJ2-1,.
TGTGCCAGCAGCTCATCTCCGGCCTCTCTGAATGAGCAGTTCTTC,CASSSSPASLNEQFF,TRBV6-1,.,TRBJ2-1,.
TGTGCCAGCAGTTTACCCTGGGAGAAGACCCAGTACTTC,CASSLPWEKTQYF,TRBV28,.,TRBJ2-5,.
TGCAGTGCTAGAGATCCGACAGGGGGGTTTGGCTACGAGCAGTACTTC,CSARDPTGGFGYEQYF,TRBV20-1,TRBD1,TRBJ2-7,.
TGCAGTGCCCCGAAAGGGGCGAACACTGAAGCTTTCTTT,CSAPKGANTEAFF,TRBV20-1,.,TRBJ1-1,few
TGCAGTGCTTTCGGCGGGGGGAGGGACACTGAAGCTTTCTTT,CSAFGGGRDTEAFF,TRBV20-1,.,TRBJ1-1,many
TGTGCCACCAGCAGAGTCAGGGGGACTAGCGTAGGCAATGAGCAGTTCTTC,CATSRVRGTSVGNEQFF,TRBV15,TRBD2,TRBJ2-1,.
TGTGCCAGCAGCTCGACCGGGACAGGGGGTATTAGCTCCTATAATTCACCCCTCCACTTT,CASSSTGTGGISSYNSPLHF,TRBV11-1,TRBD1,TRBJ1-6,.
TGTGCCAGCAGCTTCGAAGGGGGCTGGAACAATGAGCAGTTCTTC,CASSFEGGWNNEQFF,TRBV7-3,TRBD1,TRBJ2-1,many
TGTGCCATCAGTGAGTTGGGACTAGCGGCCTACAATGAGCAGTTCTTC,CAISELGLAAYNEQFF,TRBV10-3,TRBD2,TRBJ2-1,.
TGTGCCAGCAGTGCAGGGGGGAATGAGCATTTCTTC,CASSAGGNEHFF,TRBV12-3/TRBV12-4,.,TRBJ2-1,.
TGTGCCAGCAGCCCACCGGGACTAGTTTTTAGGGAGACCCAGTACTTC,CASSPPGLVFRETQYF,TRBV7-2,TRBD2,TRBJ2-5,.
TGTGCCAGCAGCCAAGAAGCGGGATCCTACGAGCAGTACTTC,CASSQEAGSYEQYF,TRBV4-2,TRBD2,TRBJ2-7,many
TGCAGTGCTAGAGGCCCCCTCTCCGAGACCCAGTACTTC,CSARGPLSETQYF,TRBV20-1,.,TRBJ2-5,many
TGTGCCAGCAGTTACCTCGGGACAGGTGCGTCAGCTTTCTTT,CASSYLGTGASAFF,TRBV6-6,TRBD1,TRBJ1-1,.
TGTGCCAGCAGCTCGCAGGGTCGAGAGACCCAGTACTTC,CASSSQGRETQYF,TRBV7-9,.,TRBJ2-5,.
TGTGCCAGCAGCGTCTCCGGGACTAGCGGGCAAGAGACCCAGTACTTC,CASSVSGTSGQETQYF,TRBV9,TRBD2,TRBJ2-5,.
TGCGCCAGCAGCTTGATGGGACAGCGGCAAGAGACCCAGTACTTC,CASSLMGQRQETQYF,TRBV5-1,TRBD1,TRBJ2-5,.
TGCAGTGCTAGGCAAGACGGAGTCTATGGCTACACCTTC,CSARQDGVYGYTF,TRBV20-1,.,TRBJ1-2,.
TGTGCCAGCAGCGCCGCCGGGACAACCGGATCACCCCTCCACTTT,CASSAAGTTGSPLHF,TRBV9,.,TRBJ1-6,.
TGTGCCACCAGTGACCACACAGGGGGCATGAACACTGAAGCTTTCTTT,CATSDHTGGMNTEAFF,TRBV24-1,TRBD1,TRBJ1-1,.
TGTGCCAGCAGCTTAGATCTAGACTACAATGAGCAGTTCTTC,CASSLDLDYNEQFF,TRBV11-2,.,TRBJ2-1,few
TGCGCCAGCAGCCAAGACCCCGTCGGGACTAGCAGCTACAATGAGCAGTTCTTC,CASSQDPVGTSSYNEQFF,TRBV4-1,TRBD2,TRBJ2-1,.
TGTGCCAGCAGCCACTCCGGGGAGACCCAGTACTTC,CASSHSGETQYF,TRBV3-1,.,TRBJ2-5,.
TGTGCCAGCAGCTTGTTACCGGGACACAGTAATGAAAAACTGTTTTTT,CASSLLPGHSNEKLFF,TRBV5-5,.,TRBJ1-4,.
TGCAGTGCTAGTAAACATTTACTTCAGTTCTTC,CSASKHLLQFF,TRBV20-1,.,TRBJ2-1,few
TGTGCCAGCAGTTTTGAGTTCGGAAGCTCCTACGAGCAGTACTTC,CASSFEFGSSYEQYF,TRBV12-3/TRBV12-4,.,TRBJ2-7,many
TGTGCCAGCAGCGGTGGTTCCGGGGCCAACGTCCTGACTTTC,CASSGGSGANVLTF,TRBV9,.,TRBJ2-6,few
TGTGCCAGCCGTGTAATGGAGCAGTACTTC,CASRVMEQYF,TRBV2,.,TRBJ2-7,.
TGTGCCAGCGTATCCGGGACTAGCGAATCAGATACGCAGTATTTT,CASVSGTSESDTQYF,TRBV28,TRBD2,TRBJ2-3,.
TGTGCCAGCAGCCCGACTCTAGCGGGAAGGGATACGCAGTATTTT,CASSPTLAGRDTQYF,TRBV11-2,TRBD2,TRBJ2-3,.
TGTGCCAGCAACCAACGGACAGGGTTATGGAATGAGCAGTTCTTC,CASNQRTGLWNEQFF,TRBV28,TRBD1,TRBJ2-1,.
TGTGCCAGCAGCCAACGCATTAGGGGGGCAGATACGCAGTATTTT,CASSQRIRGADTQYF,TRBV7-3,.,TRBJ2-3,many
TGTGCCAGCAGCTTTACGGGGGCGGGATTCGACACAGATACGCAGTATTTT,CASSFTGAGFDTDTQYF,TRBV7-2,.,TRBJ2-3,many
TGCAGCGTTGCCCCTGGGGGGTTCATTACTGAAGCTTTCTTT,CSVAPGGFITEAFF,TRBV29-1,.,TRBJ1-1,once
TGTGCCAGCAGCCAAGCCGGGACTTCCGAGCAGTACTTC,CASSQAGTSEQYF,TRBV12-3/TRBV12-4,.,TRBJ2-7,.
TGTGCCAGCAGCTTAGCCAACAATGAGCAGTTCTTC,CASSLANNEQFF,TRBV11-2,.,TRBJ2-1,many
TGTGCCAGCAGTTTAGGGTGGACAGATACGCAGTATTTT,CASSLGWTDTQYF,TRBV27,.,TRBJ2-3,many
TGCAGTGCTGGTCCCGGGACAGGGGTTGGTGGCCACTACGAGCAGTACTTC,CSAGPGTGVGGHYEQYF,TRBV20-1,TRBD1,TRBJ2-7,.
TGCGCCAGCAGCCCCGGCCGACTCAATGAGCAGTTCTTC,CASSPGRLNEQFF,TRBV4-3,.,TRBJ2-1,many
TGCAGTGCTAGTTCCCAGGCCGAAGGGCGAGAGACCCAGTACTTC,CSASSQAEGRETQYF,TRBV20-1,.,TRBJ2-5,.
TGTGCCAGCAGCAATAGACAGGGAGAGCAGCCCCAGCATTTT,CASSNRQGEQPQHF,TRBV6-1,TRBD1,TRBJ1-5,.
TGTGCCAGCACCCCTGATGGGGAAGGGAGCAATCAGCCCCAGCATTTT,CASTPDGEGSNQPQHF,TRBV6-6,.,TRBJ1-5,.